The entry below describes one T cell receptor beta chain. The assay was immunoSEQ multiplex PCR, and TCRdb's table has in-frame clones only and misses some. The sample shows about 190,000 clones, 90% of them seen only once. The CDR3 covers 16 residues. J lost 2 bases, V lost 9 bases, and 14 bases had no gene match. Germline V CDR1 and CDR2: WSHSY, SAAADI. The sample comes from a study of blood T cell repertoires in COVID-19. Study overall: T cells, B-cell-depleted T cells, or PBMCs supplied cDNA or gDNA.

The rearrangement uses TRBV10-2 and TRBJ2-7, with 9 bases aligning to TRBD2. The sequence came from a man aged 45-65 years with acute or convalescent COVID-19. The specimen was peripheral blood. DNA for the CDR3: TGCGCCAGTAGAGGGGGAGCGGGAGGAGGGCCCTACGAGCAGTACTTC. Amino acids: CASRGGAGGGPYEQYF.